This entry describes one T cell receptor beta chain. Its cognate antigen is unknown. This CDR3 has 19 amino acids. The ends were cut back, 1 base at V and 0 bases at J, with 19 bases in the middle. Germline CDR1 SGHTA, CDR2 FQGTGA. This sample is part of a study of cytomegalovirus exposure and HLA in healthy donors. Overall study: Unique TCR beta sequences numbering approximately 120 million came from approximately 180 million T cells in an earlier analysis.

The PCR made use of 60 Vbeta and 13 Jbeta primers. Libraries were prepared by immunoSEQ multiplex PCR; TCRdb keeps only in-frame clonotypes and omits some of them. There are some 100,000 clones in the sample; 73% occur only once, and over 7.5% lies in the top ten. Study conclusions and caveats: Most subjects' HLA-A and HLA-B alleles were reportedly predicted from TCR beta sequences. A link between a missense DCLRE1C variant and TCR beta V- and J-gene trimming emerged from a later analysis.

The specimen was PBMCs. The chain is built from TRBV7-3 and TRBJ1-5; a possible D gene is TRBD1 (5 bases). This clonotype originated in a man aged 35-49 years in good health and CMV-seronegative. The CDR3 loop is CASSLIGARRGYSNQPQHF. CDR3 in DNA: TGTGCCAGCAGCTTAATTGGGGCACGGCGTGGCTATAGCAATCAGCCCCAGCATTTT.